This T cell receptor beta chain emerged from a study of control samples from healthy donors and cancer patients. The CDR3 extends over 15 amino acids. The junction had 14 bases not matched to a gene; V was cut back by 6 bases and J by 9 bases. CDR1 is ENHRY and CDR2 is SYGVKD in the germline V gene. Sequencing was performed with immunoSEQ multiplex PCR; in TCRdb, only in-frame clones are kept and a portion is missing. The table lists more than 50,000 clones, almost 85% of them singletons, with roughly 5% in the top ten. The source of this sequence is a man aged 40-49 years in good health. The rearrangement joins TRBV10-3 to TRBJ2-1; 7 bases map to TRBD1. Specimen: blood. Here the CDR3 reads CAIRPTDRVSPEQFF. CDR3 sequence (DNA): TGTGCCATCAGACCCACTGACAGGGTTTCGCCTGAGCAGTTCTTC.